The entry that follows covers one TCR beta chain sequence. The record originates from a study of cytomegalovirus exposure and HLA in healthy donors. Study background: The Caucasian-associated ancestry cluster held roughly 78% of 398 genotyped donors.

V dropped 7 bases and J dropped 10; count of bases not matched to a gene: 8. This CDR3 has 12 amino acids. Germline V gene lookup returns CDR1 GTSNPN and CDR2 SVGIG (reference sequence). The PCR used 60 Vbeta and 13 Jbeta primers. Clones were read by immunoSEQ multiplex PCR, and TCRdb kept only the in-frame ones, dropping some. The sample carries roughly 100,000 clones, 65% to 80% recorded once. The gene calls are TRBV30 and TRBJ2-1; 9 bases align to TRBD2. The clonotype originates from a man aged 45-65 years in good health and CMV-seronegative. Input material: PBMCs. Here the CDR3 DNA reads TGTGCCTCGTGGCGGGAGGGGTTAGAGCAGTTCTTC. Its protein product is CASWREGLEQFF.